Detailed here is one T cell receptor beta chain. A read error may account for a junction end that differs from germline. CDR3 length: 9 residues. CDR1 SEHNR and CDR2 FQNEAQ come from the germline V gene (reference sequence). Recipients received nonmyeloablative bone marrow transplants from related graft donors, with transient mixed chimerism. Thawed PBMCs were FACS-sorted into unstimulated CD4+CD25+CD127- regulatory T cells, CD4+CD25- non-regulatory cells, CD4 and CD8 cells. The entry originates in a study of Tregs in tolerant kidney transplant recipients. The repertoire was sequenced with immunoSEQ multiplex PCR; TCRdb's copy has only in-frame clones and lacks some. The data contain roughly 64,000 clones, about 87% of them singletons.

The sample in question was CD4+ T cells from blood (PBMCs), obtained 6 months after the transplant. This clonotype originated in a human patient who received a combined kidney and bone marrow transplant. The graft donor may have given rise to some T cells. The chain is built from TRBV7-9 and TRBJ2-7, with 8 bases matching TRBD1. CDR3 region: CASAGTGPF. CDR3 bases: TGTGCCAGCGCCGGGACAGGCCCCTTC.